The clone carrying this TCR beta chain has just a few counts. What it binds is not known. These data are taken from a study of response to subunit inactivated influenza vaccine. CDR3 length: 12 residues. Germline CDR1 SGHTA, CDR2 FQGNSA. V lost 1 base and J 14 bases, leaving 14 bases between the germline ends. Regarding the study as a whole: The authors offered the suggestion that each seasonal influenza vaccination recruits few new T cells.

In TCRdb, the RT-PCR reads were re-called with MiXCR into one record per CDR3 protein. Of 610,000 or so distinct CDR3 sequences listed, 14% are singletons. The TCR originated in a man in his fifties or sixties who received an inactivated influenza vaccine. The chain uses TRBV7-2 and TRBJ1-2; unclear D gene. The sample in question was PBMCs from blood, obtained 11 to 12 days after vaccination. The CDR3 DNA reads TGTGCCAGCAGCTTAGATAGACGGCATCAAACCTTC. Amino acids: CASSLDRRHQTF. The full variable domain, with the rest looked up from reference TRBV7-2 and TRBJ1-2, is GAGVSQSPSNKVTEKGKDVELRCDPISGHTALYWYRQSLGQGLEFLIYFQGNSAPDKSGLPSDRFSAERTGGSVSTLTIQRTQQEDSAVYLCASSLDRRHQTFGSGTRLTVV.